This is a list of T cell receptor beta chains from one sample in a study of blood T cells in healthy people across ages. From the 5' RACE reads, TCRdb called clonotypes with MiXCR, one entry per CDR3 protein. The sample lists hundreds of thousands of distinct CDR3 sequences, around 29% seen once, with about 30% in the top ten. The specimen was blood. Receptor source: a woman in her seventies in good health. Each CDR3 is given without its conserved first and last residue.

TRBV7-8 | ASIPSGTNEQF
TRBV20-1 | SATRTSGSFRNEQF
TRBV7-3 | ASSLSGRGDVPDTQY
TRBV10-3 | AISELNEQY
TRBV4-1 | ASSRGQVGVNIQY
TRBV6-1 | ASVYYNEQF
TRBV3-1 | ASSHREGGEAF
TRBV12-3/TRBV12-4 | ASSRQNQGGVRGYT
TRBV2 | ASSPDRAYSPLH
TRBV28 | ASSLGLSGATYNEQF
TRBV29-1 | SARLASGNTGELF
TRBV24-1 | ATSGSLAGAAYEQY
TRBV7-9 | ASSILPGQGTGELL
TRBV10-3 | AISGGTGGAGLNNEQF
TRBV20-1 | SARPGLAGPNNEQF
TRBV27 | ASSRYRGDYGYT
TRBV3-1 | ASSQPGQASYEQY
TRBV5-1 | ASSSRPGQAPYEQY
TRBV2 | ASSGGVSGA
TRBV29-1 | SVRNYGTDYEQY
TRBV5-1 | ASSLEGWGDGAKNIQY
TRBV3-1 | ASSQGNGVQY
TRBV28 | ASSFPGPANTEAF
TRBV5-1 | ASSIRGEPGNEQF
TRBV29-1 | SVQRAQSRTGELF
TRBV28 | ASFKGGGPNSPLH
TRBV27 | ASSRTSGKNSGELF
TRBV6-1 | ACSEVDQQF
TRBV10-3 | AIRAGNTEAF
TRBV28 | ASTVPGGGPPLH
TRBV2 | ASSILAGADTQY
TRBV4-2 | ASSQGRDSGNQETQY
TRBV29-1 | SVPQGASSETQY
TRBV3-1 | ASSQVLETQY
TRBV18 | ASSPIHQETQY
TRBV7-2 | ASSSGGAGTQETQY
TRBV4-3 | ASSQGTSGRAQY
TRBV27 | ASSPSQGELPQH
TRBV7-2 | ASSLGGTIEAF
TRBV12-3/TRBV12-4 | ASSPGTGPNEKLF
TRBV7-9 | ASSAPRANTEAF
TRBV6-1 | ASSELHSGTQY
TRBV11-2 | ASVQANTEAF
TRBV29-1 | SVDGDDSYNEQF
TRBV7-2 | ASSDAKPAF
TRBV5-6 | ASSLRDRALQETQY
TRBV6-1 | ASSGGRMSGRNHNEQF
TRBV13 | ASSWDREEQY
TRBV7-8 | ASSLGGGYNEQF